Listed here are 20 T cell receptor beta chains from one sample, sequenced in a study of T-cell memory formation after mild COVID-19. TCRdb fed the 5' RACE reads into MiXCR, producing one record per CDR3 protein. The data show approximately 300,000 distinct CDR3 sequences, with over 7% seen just once and around a fifth held by the top ten. The sequencing input was PBMCs or a T cell subset sorted from them (not recorded which). These receptors originate from a man between 18 and 29 years old who had mild COVID-19 (a few samples of this study predate the infection). Cell type and time point are not known.

The chain combines TRBV7-3 with TRBJ2-1, with D possibly being TRBD2 (7 bases). This CDR3 comprises 15 residues. CDR1 and CDR2 (germline): SGHTA, FQGTGA. V was clipped by 5 bases and J by 8 bases, with 19 bases between them. This chain's CDR3 is CASSPALGGAHEQFF. CDR3 in DNA: TGTGCCAGCAGCCCCGCCCTAGGGGGGGCACATGAGCAGTTCTTC.

This clonotype has a handful of counts. The chain uses TRBV29-1 and TRBJ1-3; a possible D gene is TRBD1 (5 bases). This CDR3 has 11 amino acids. V lost 7 bases and J 7 bases, leaving 11 bases between the germline ends. Germline CDR1 SQVTM, CDR2 ANQGSEA. CDR3 protein: CSAEEGNTIYF. The CDR3 nucleotides read TGCAGCGCCGAGGAGGGGAACACCATATATTTT.

This chain uses TRBV27 with TRBJ2-5; D is perhaps TRBD2 (6 bases). The CDR3 extends over 13 amino acids. Trimming shortened V by 5 bases and J by 7 bases, and 14 bases separated the two germline ends. In germline, CDR1 is MNHEY, CDR2 SMNVEV (reference sequence). Written as DNA, the CDR3 is TGTGCCAGCAGTCAACGGGGGAAGGGGACCCAGTACTTC. It is translated as CASSQRGKGTQYF.

This clonotype was detected only a few times. The chain employs TRBV4-3 and TRBJ1-1; D is ambiguous. Germline-derived CDR1 and CDR2 are LGHNA and YSLEER. Deletions cut 0 bases from V and 7 bases from J, with 12 bases between. This CDR3 is 14 amino acids long. The CDR3 here is CASSQDFRGGEAFF. CDR3 nucleotides: TGCGCCAGCAGCCAAGATTTTCGCGGCGGTGAAGCTTTCTTT.

The CDR3 nucleotides read TGTGCCATCAACCTATACGAGCAGTACGTC. This encodes CAINLYEQYV. The J gene is TRBJ2-7, the V gene TRBV10-3; D call uncertain. This CDR3 has 10 amino acids. The germline gives CDR1 ENHRY, CDR2 SYGVKD. Trimming took 7 bases from V and 4 from J, leaving 5 bases between them.

Turning to this clonotype: A read error may be the cause here, since a much bigger clone is one base away. The J gene is TRBJ2-3, the V gene TRBV9; perhaps TRBD2 as D (5 bases). Germline V gives CDR1 SGDLS, CDR2 YYNGEE. The CDR3 length is 14 residues. Deletions cut 0 bases from V and 1 base from J, with 6 bases between. CDR3 DNA: TGTGCCAGCAGCGTAGACGGGGGCACAGATACGCAGTATTTT. It translates to CASSVDGGTDTQYF.

The table lists this clonotype with a few counts. The chain combines TRBV9 with TRBJ2-3; D is tentatively TRBD1 or TRBD2 (5 bases each). The germline V gene has CDR1 SGDLS and CDR2 YYNGEE. The CDR3 covers 12 residues. V shed 3 bases and J shed 6 bases, with 8 bases lying between them. The CDR3 region is CASSAEGDTQYF. CDR3 coding DNA: TGTGCCAGCAGCGCAGAGGGGGATACGCAGTATTTT. Variable domain in full (rest from reference TRBV9 and TRBJ2-3): DSGVTQTPKHLITATGQRVTLRCSPRSGDLSVYWYQQSLDQGLQFLIQYYNGEERAKGNILERFSAQQFPDLHSELNLSSLELGDSALYFCASSAEGDTQYFGPGTRLTVL.

This clonotype was counted between two and nine times. The J gene is TRBJ2-5, the V gene TRBV4-2; the D gene is possibly TRBD2 (7 bases). Germline values: CDR1 LGHNA, CDR2 YNFKEQ. The CDR3 length is 17 residues. V shed 1 base and J shed 4 bases, with 19 bases lying between them. CDR3 residues: CASSQVLGGGRSETQYF. The CDR3 region has the DNA TGTGCCAGCAGCCAAGTTTTAGGGGGGGGCCGTTCAGAGACCCAGTACTTC.

The CDR3 DNA reads TGCAGCGTTGGGGGGCGAGGGGCCACAGATACGCAGTATTTT. This encodes CSVGGRGATDTQYF. V and J are TRBV29-1 and TRBJ2-3; possibly TRBD1 for D (6 bases). Germline CDR1 and CDR2: SQVTM and ANQGSEA. Trimming cost V 4 bases and J 2 bases, with 13 bases left between them. The CDR3 runs 14 residues.

This clonotype was counted many times. The chain couples TRBV12-3 or TRBV12-4 to TRBJ1-3, with a weak D call TRBD1 (6 bases). V was clipped by 11 bases and J by 0 bases, with 14 bases between them. This CDR3 comprises 14 residues. The CDR3 reads CARTGTLSGNTIYF. The CDR3 nucleotides read TGTGCCCGCACAGGGACTCTCTCTGGAAACACCATATATTTT.

This clonotype was observed a handful of times. The chain employs TRBV7-9 and TRBJ2-6, with D perhaps TRBD1 (6 bases). Germline V gene data show CDR1 as SEHNR and CDR2 as FQNEAQ (reference sequence). The V end lost 6 bases, the J end lost 0 bases, and 15 bases lay between the germline ends. This CDR3 contains 17 residues. The CDR3 sequence is CASRGLQGSSGANVLTF. The CDR3 nucleotides read TGTGCCAGCAGAGGCCTTCAGGGGAGCTCTGGGGCCAACGTCCTGACTTTC.

The chain combines TRBV9 with TRBJ1-6, with 8 nucleotides matching TRBD1. V gave up 4 bases and J gave up 5 bases; unmatched junction bases: 5. CDR1 and CDR2 (germline): SGDLS, YYNGEE. This CDR3 has 15 amino acids. The DNA for the CDR3 is TGTGCCAGCAGCCCTCGGACAGGGAATAATTCACCCCTCCACTTT. It yields the protein CASSPRTGNNSPLHF.

This clonotype appeared a few times. V usage is TRBV7-2 and J usage is TRBJ2-3; 15 bases agree with TRBD2. The germline V gene has CDR1 SGHTA and CDR2 FQGNSA. The CDR3 runs to 15 residues. V lost 3 bases and J lost 7; bases outside the gene matches: 2. The CDR3 DNA is TGTGCCAGCAGCTTGGGACTAGCGGGGGGTAATACGCAGTATTTT. Protein product: CASSLGLAGGNTQYF.

There are a few counts of this clonotype. V gene TRBV15 combines with J gene TRBJ1-3; a possible D gene is TRBD1 (5 bases). The CDR3 has 16 amino acids. The germline V and J ends were trimmed by 2 bases and 3 bases, with 14 bases remaining between them. From germline, CDR1 is LNHNV and CDR2 YYDKDF (reference sequence). This CDR3 is CATSRPAGGDGNTIYF. The CDR3 nucleotides read TGTGCCACCAGCAGACCCGCTGGGGGTGATGGAAACACCATATATTTT. The variable domain in full, with the rest retrieved from reference TRBV15 and TRBJ1-3, is DAMVIQNPRYQVTQFGKPVTLSCSQTLNHNVMYWYQQKSSQAPKLLFHYYDKDFNNEADTPDNFQSRRPNTSFCFLDIRSPGLGDTAMYLCATSRPAGGDGNTIYFGEGSWLTVV.

This chain connects TRBV18 to TRBJ2-3, with TRBD2 identical over 8 bases. The CDR3 contains 16 residues. Germline V lookup: CDR1 KGHSH, CDR2 LQKENI. The ends lost 1 base at V and 3 bases at J; junction bases unmatched: 6. Written as DNA, the CDR3 is TGTGCCAGCTCACCACTGCGGCGGGGGGCGACAGATACGCAGTATTTT. As protein: CASSPLRRGATDTQYF. Full variable domain (missing parts from reference TRBV18 and TRBJ2-3): NAGVMQNPRHLVRRRGQEARLRCSPMKGHSHVYWYRQLPEEGLKFMVYLQKENIIDESGMPKERFSAEFPKEGPSILRIQQVVRGDSAAYFCASSPLRRGATDTQYFGPGTRLTVL.

This clonotype was seen a few times. The DNA for the CDR3 is TGTGCCAGCAGCGGGACTAGCGGGGATGAGCAGTACTTC. This codes for CASSGTSGDEQYF. The chain links TRBV9 to TRBJ2-7, with TRBD2 matching 12 bases. Trimming removed 3 bases from V and 7 bases from J; junction bases left unmatched: 2. CDR3 length equals 13 residues. Germline V gene sequence: CDR1 SGDLS, CDR2 YYNGEE.

CDR3 sequence (DNA): TGTGCCAGCTGTACCTCCTACAATGAGCAGTTCTTC. Amino acid sequence: CASCTSYNEQFF. V is TRBV6-2 or TRBV6-3 and J is TRBJ2-1; unclear D gene. Germline V CDR1 and CDR2: MNHEY, SVGEGT. The CDR3 has 12 residues. Trimming took off 8 bases at V and 0 bases at J, with 5 bases between the two ends.

Here the CDR3 DNA reads TGTGCCAGCAGTGTGGACAGAATCAACACCGGGGAGCTGTTTTTT. It codes for CASSVDRINTGELFF. V gene TRBV2 combines with J gene TRBJ2-2, with D possibly being TRBD1 (6 bases). The CDR3 has 15 residues. CDR1 is SNHLY and CDR2 is FYNNEI in the germline V gene. V gave up 4 bases and J gave up 2 bases, with 11 bases separating them.

J is TRBJ2-2 and V is TRBV15; D perhaps matches TRBD1 (6 bases). There are 19 residues in the CDR3. V was pared by 5 bases and J by 1 base, with 23 bases between. Germline CDR1 is LNHNV and CDR2 is YYDKDF (reference sequence). This CDR3 is CATSALGGHADMNTGELFF. The CDR3 DNA reads TGTGCCACCAGCGCCTTAGGGGGACACGCCGACATGAACACCGGGGAGCTGTTTTTT.

This clonotype occurred once. The chain carries TRBV28 and TRBJ2-3, with no clear D. Trimming shortened V by 4 bases and J by 2 bases, and 7 bases separated the two germline ends. Germline CDR1 is MDHEN and CDR2 is SYDVKM. The CDR3 extends over 13 amino acids. CDR3 amino acids: CASSSLTTDTQYF. The DNA of the CDR3 is TGTGCCAGCAGTTCACTGACCACAGATACGCAGTATTTT. Supplemented by reference TRBV28 and TRBJ2-3, the full variable domain reads DVKVTQSSRYLVKRTGEKVFLECVQDMDHENMFWYRQDPGLGLRLIYFSYDVKMKEKGDIPEGYSVSREKKERFSLILESASTNQTSMYLCASSSLTTDTQYFGPGTRLTVL.